A few counts support the clone carrying this T cell receptor beta chain. What it binds is not known. The TCRbeta library was prepared with unique molecular identifiers. TCRdb reanalysed the PCR reads using MiXCR and keeps one entry per CDR3 protein. The data contain 540,000 or so distinct CDR3 sequences, about 21% of them singletons. The sample belongs to a study of T-cell reconstitution after alpha-beta-depleted transplantation in children. Whole-study results and caveats: At day 60, the high TCRbeta diversity found in some patients originated from recipient T cells and thymic progenitors that had survived. Approximately two months post-transplant, alpha-beta T cells reportedly originated from several hundred expanded graft clones. Fresh T-cell production supplied most of the T-cell counts and diversity seen one year after transplant.

The CDR3 spans 14 residues. With 8 bases removed from V and 7 bases from J, the gap between germline ends came to 19 bases. Germline V gene lookup returns CDR1 MNHNS and CDR2 SASEGT. The receptor was isolated from a boy younger than two who had a stem cell transplant for acute myeloid leukemia, so the T cells may come from the graft donor. This chain links TRBV6-1 with TRBJ2-3; TRBD2 might be the D (7 bases). The sample here was PBMCs, mostly from graft donor cells, taken 360 days after TCRalphabeta/CD19-depleted stem cell transplant. CDR3 sequence reads: CASSTSRGANTQYF. CDR3 DNA: TGTGCCAGCTCCACCTCTCGGGGGGCGAATACGCAGTATTTT.